This T cell receptor (beta chain) was sequenced for a study of shared clonotypes between healthy human individuals (TCRdb year 2020). Regarding the research as a whole: The cohort comprised two women and a few men aged 18 to 49 years. To estimate repertoire size and how much clonotype sharing occurs between individuals, the study deeply sequenced the blood TCR repertoires of several healthy adults. To increase sequencing depth and limit assay-specific biases, different laboratories used diverse techniques to prepare libraries and sequence TCR repertoires. Between about 0.8 and 8.9 billion PBMCs per donor were obtained by leukapheresis. Broader findings and caveats from the paper: The genetic and exposure-history diversity represented was limited by the small number of donors. Only blood was sampled, and tissue TCR repertoires likely differ from those in blood. Based on pairwise subsampling, the degree of clonotype sharing among donors was expected to be affected by sequencing depth.

Note on this clone: Its antigen has not been determined. Base qualities are not at hand, and no much larger clone is one base apart.

Germline trimming: 3 bases from V, 3 bases from J; junction bases outside gene matches: 4. From a lookup of the germline V gene, CDR1 and CDR2 are MDHEN and SYDVKM. From cysteine to phenylalanine, the CDR3 is 15 amino acids long. Of all the DNA, just the CDR3 is kept, 45 bases in frame from base 1. Using the deep immunoSEQ assay, TCR CDR3 regions were amplified from genomic DNA by multiplex PCR. Extracted genomic DNA from each cell subset was distributed evenly across all wells of several immunoSEQ 96-well plates, and each plate was treated as a replicate. Each replicate PCR for unsorted PBMC received around 330 ng genomic DNA, equal to about 30,000 T cell genomes. Ten immunoSEQ deep assay plates were used to sequence the unsorted PBMC genomic DNA. Purified libraries were measured with a Qubit 3.0 fluorometer, size-checked on a Bioanalyzer 2100, and measured again with the KAPA Library Quantification kit. Every immunoSEQ 96-well plate was sequenced on a separate single-read 150-cycle Illumina NextSeq 550 flow cell. In the authors' own workflow: Because the immunoSEQ output included only junctional sequences and no quality scores, the filtering could not be the same as the filtering used for full-length reads. Sequences were annotated with PyIR, a Python wrapper for IgBLAST v1.9, using IMGT germline references to assign V/J genes and CDR3. Reads were filtered out if the reads had weak V/J assignments (E-value above 1e-6), no CDR3, stop codons, out-of-frame junctions, or ambiguous translated residues. V3J clonotypes were defined as sequences sharing an identical inferred V gene, J gene, and CDR3 amino acid sequence. Percentage overlap between repertoires was calculated by dividing the number of shared unique clonotypes by the size of the smaller repertoire. Repertoire richness was assessed with RTK rarefaction, the Chao1 estimator, and Recon v2.1 estimates of unobserved clonotypes. The clones in this table, taken by TCRdb from immuneACCESS, are in-frame only. Not every clone is retained; where verified, under half of the shortfall comes from an unresolved V gene, and the cause of the rest is unknown. V and J calls plus clone size are reproduced from that table; the DNA served to infer D and trimming. This sample holds around 450,000 clones; about 76% were observed only once. The top ten hold 13% of the sample.

Donors were healthy HIV-negative adults with no recently reported acute infections or vaccinations. Only Caucasian adults living in Nashville, Tennessee, USA were represented among the donors. For unsorted samples, tens of millions of PBMCs were counted, and genomic DNA was extracted using the QIAamp DNA Blood Mini kit. Blood was obtained by leukapheresis, after which PBMCs were separated by Ficoll-Histopaque density gradient centrifugation and cryopreserved in liquid nitrogen vapor phase. The chain links TRBV28 with TRBJ2-1, with 8 middle bases fitting TRBD1. The sequencing input was PBMCs. The source is a woman between 40 and 50 years old in good health. Some clones in this sample may be carry-over from other donors' samples. The CDR3 region: CASSFGGQVYNEQFF. Read as DNA, the sequence is TGTGCCAGCAGTTTCGGGGGACAGGTCTACAATGAGCAGTTCTTC.